This T cell receptor (beta chain) was identified in a study of blood T cell repertoires in COVID-19. Profiled with immunoSEQ multiplex PCR; TCRdb holds only in-frame clones, not every one. The sample has 85,000 to 100,000 clones; 87% are singletons. CDR3 size: 15 residues. The germline V gene has CDR1 LGHNT and CDR2 FRNRAP. Losses at the gene ends were 1 base for V and 5 bases for J; bases not matched to a gene: 6. Sample: peripheral blood. The V call is TRBV12-5, the J call TRBJ1-1, with 8 nucleotides matching TRBD1. The sequence came from a woman aged 60-70 years with COVID-19, enrolled during active disease. CDR3 residues: CASGLGQGARTEAFF. Written as DNA, the CDR3 is TGTGCTAGTGGTTTGGGGCAGGGGGCGCGGACTGAAGCTTTCTTT.